This T cell receptor (beta chain) originates from a study of blood T cell repertoires in COVID-19. Across the whole study: PBMCs, B-cell-depleted T cells, or T cells provided the cDNA or gDNA that made up the material.

The data were produced by immunoSEQ multiplex PCR, yet TCRdb's version contains in-frame clones alone and is incomplete. The table lists some 140,000 clones, around 80% of them singletons. J was trimmed by 2 bases and V by 3 bases; bases with no gene match: 9. The CDR3 has 16 residues. CDR1 and CDR2 (germline): SGHNT, YYREEE (reference sequence). The receptor comes from a man aged 55 to 70 with acute or convalescent COVID-19. The chain carries TRBV5-4 and TRBJ1-2, with TRBD1 matching 8 bases. The specimen sequenced was peripheral blood. CDR3: CASSSSTGGWNYGYTF. In nucleotides, the CDR3 is TGTGCCAGCAGCTCCTCAACAGGGGGATGGAACTATGGCTACACCTTC.